The 5 T cell receptor beta chains below were found in one sample sequenced in a study of T cells after yellow fever vaccination. Each CDR3 protein is one row after TCRdb ran MiXCR on the 5' RACE reads. The table lists 500,000 to 550,000 distinct CDR3 sequences, about a fifth of them singletons. Here the sequenced sample was PBMCs, taken about 21 days after the first yellow fever vaccination. The source of these receptors is a man between 18 and 35 years old who received the YFV17D yellow fever vaccine.

This clonotype was counted between two and nine times. The chain combines TRBV7-2 with TRBJ2-7, with 7 positions matching TRBD2. The CDR3 is made up of 11 amino acids. Germline V gene sequence: CDR1 SGHTA, CDR2 FQGNSA. J gave up 6 bases and V 5 bases, and 1 base lay outside the gene matches. The CDR3 nucleotides are TGTGCCAGCAGCCAGCGGGGCGAGCAGTACTTC. Translation gives CASSQRGEQYF.

This clonotype was observed a few times. The V gene is TRBV20-1, the J gene TRBJ1-2, with a tentative D call TRBD1 (6 bases). The germline CDR1 and CDR2 sequences are DFQATT and SNEGSKA (reference sequence). The V gene lost 0 bases and the J gene lost 2 bases, with 13 bases spanning the gap. CDR3 size: 15 residues. CDR3 sequence reads: CSARDPLTGNYGYTF. The CDR3 DNA is TGCAGTGCTAGAGATCCCCTTACAGGGAACTATGGCTACACCTTC.

This clonotype was detected a few times. The chain uses TRBV12-3 or TRBV12-4 and TRBJ1-6; D remains unclear. Trimming pared 1 base from V and 5 bases from J, leaving 6 bases between. CDR3 length: 14 residues. The CDR3 region is CASSLGADNSPLHF. CDR3 sequence (DNA): TGTGCCAGCAGTTTAGGGGCAGATAATTCACCCCTCCACTTT.

This clonotype was observed at least ten times. Here the CDR3 DNA reads TGCGCCAGCAGCCAAGAAAAAGGGGGGGCGTTCACAGATACGCAGTATTTT. Its protein product is CASSQEKGGAFTDTQYF. The chain links TRBV4-3 to TRBJ2-3, with D possibly matching TRBD2 (7 bases). This CDR3 is built from 17 residues. V lost 0 bases to trimming and J lost 2 bases, with 15 bases between them. Germline-derived CDR1 and CDR2 are LGHNA and YSLEER.

The chain uses TRBV5-1 and TRBJ2-1; 14 nucleotides match TRBD2. J gave up 4 bases and V 4 bases, and 7 bases lay outside the gene matches. CDR1 SGHRS and CDR2 YFSETQ come from the germline V gene. The CDR3 consists of 17 residues. As DNA, the CDR3 is TGCGCCAGCAGCATGACCGGGACTAGCGGGGGTTACAATGAGCAGTTCTTC. This translates into CASSMTGTSGGYNEQFF.